This T cell receptor beta chain was observed in a study of blood T cells in healthy people across ages. The use of a sample-barcoded 5' primer and a J-beta primer mix characterized a second PCR of roughly 6 to 11 cycles. From the 5' RACE reads, TCRdb called clonotypes with MiXCR, one entry per CDR3 protein. This repertoire shows about 1.6 million distinct CDR3 sequences, roughly 32% found once; its top ten account for approximately 10%. The germline V gene encodes CDR1 LGHDT and CDR2 YNNKEL (reference sequence). This CDR3 spans 16 amino acids. The V and J ends lost 0 bases and 7 bases respectively, with 16 bases between them.

The sequenced sample was blood. The gene calls are TRBV3-1 and TRBJ1-5; D is possibly TRBD1 (5 bases). The receptor comes from a woman in her twenties or thirties in good health. The CDR3 region has the DNA TGTGCCAGCAGCCAAGATGGTCAGGGTTTCGGCCAGCCCCAGCATTTT. Protein: CASSQDGQGFGQPQHF.